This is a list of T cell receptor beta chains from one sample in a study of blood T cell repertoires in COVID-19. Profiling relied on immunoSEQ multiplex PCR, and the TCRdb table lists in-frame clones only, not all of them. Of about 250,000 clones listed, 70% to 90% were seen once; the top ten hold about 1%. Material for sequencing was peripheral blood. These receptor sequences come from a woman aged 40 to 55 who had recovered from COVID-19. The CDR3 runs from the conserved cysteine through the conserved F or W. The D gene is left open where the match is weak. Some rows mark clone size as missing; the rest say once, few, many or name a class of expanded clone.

CDR3aa: CASSLGGLAGGRTDTQYF
CDR3nt: TGCGCCAGCAGCTTGGGAGGACTAGCGGGAGGCCGCACAGATACGCAGTATTTT
j_gene: TRBJ2-3
v_gene: TRBV5-1
abundance: once
d_gene: TRBD2

CDR3aa: CASSYRAGGGSYEQYF
CDR3nt: TGTGCCAGCAGTTATCGGGCGGGAGGTGGGTCCTACGAGCAGTACTTC
j_gene: TRBJ2-7
v_gene: TRBV6-5
abundance: .
d_gene: TRBD2

CDR3aa: CASSQERRRGDTQYF
CDR3nt: TGCGCCAGCAGCCAAGAGCGTCGCCGTGGAGATACGCAGTATTTT
j_gene: TRBJ2-3
v_gene: TRBV4-3
abundance: .
d_gene: .

CDR3aa: CASSYLGGTEAFF
CDR3nt: TGTGCCAGCAGTTACCTGGGGGGCACTGAAGCTTTCTTT
j_gene: TRBJ1-1
v_gene: TRBV6-5
abundance: .
d_gene: .

CDR3aa: CASSPPNRGYNEQFF
CDR3nt: TGTGCCAGCAGTCCCCCCAACAGGGGCTACAATGAGCAGTTCTTC
j_gene: TRBJ2-1
v_gene: TRBV27
abundance: .
d_gene: TRBD1

CDR3aa: CASLRGPGSDTQYF
CDR3nt: TGTGCCAGCCTCAGGGGGCCGGGGTCAGATACGCAGTATTTT
j_gene: TRBJ2-3
v_gene: TRBV19
abundance: .
d_gene: TRBD1

CDR3aa: CASSLGQGRPWDTQYF
CDR3nt: TGTGCCAGCAGCTTAGGCCAGGGCCGGCCCTGGGATACGCAGTATTTT
j_gene: TRBJ2-3
v_gene: TRBV7-3
abundance: .
d_gene: .

CDR3aa: CASSFGGLAGNEQFF
CDR3nt: TGTGCCAGCAGCTTCGGGGGACTAGCCGGTAATGAGCAGTTCTTC
j_gene: TRBJ2-1
v_gene: TRBV7-2
abundance: .
d_gene: TRBD2

CDR3aa: CASSLVAGGEKLFF
CDR3nt: TGTGCCAGCAGCTTAGTGGCGGGGGGAGAAAAACTGTTTTTT
j_gene: TRBJ1-4
v_gene: TRBV7-2
abundance: .
d_gene: .

CDR3aa: CASSLDYYEQYF
CDR3nt: TGTGCCAGCAGCTTAGACTACTACGAGCAGTACTTC
j_gene: TRBJ2-7
v_gene: TRBV7-2
abundance: .
d_gene: .

CDR3aa: CASSVGGSPSYYGYTF
CDR3nt: TGTGCCAGCAGTGTTGGGGGCAGCCCGTCTTACTATGGCTACACCTTC
j_gene: TRBJ1-2
v_gene: TRBV25-1
abundance: .
d_gene: .

CDR3aa: CASSVSQGSPWQETQYF
CDR3nt: TGTGCCAGCAGTGTCAGTCAGGGTAGCCCCTGGCAAGAGACCCAGTACTTC
j_gene: TRBJ2-5
v_gene: TRBV6-1
abundance: .
d_gene: .

CDR3aa: CAWSVAGVGTDTQYF
CDR3nt: TGTGCCTGGAGTGTGGCGGGAGTTGGCACAGATACGCAGTATTTT
j_gene: TRBJ2-3
v_gene: TRBV30
abundance: .
d_gene: TRBD2

CDR3aa: CASSPRSSGANVLTF
CDR3nt: TGTGCCAGCTCACCGAGATCCTCTGGGGCCAACGTCCTGACTTTC
j_gene: TRBJ2-6
v_gene: TRBV18
abundance: once
d_gene: .

CDR3aa: CASSLGGGGTSPLHF
CDR3nt: TGTGCCAGCAGTTTAGGGGGGGGAGGCACTTCACCCCTCCACTTT
j_gene: TRBJ1-6
v_gene: TRBV27
abundance: .
d_gene: .

CDR3aa: CATRGGETQYF
CDR3nt: TGTGCCACCCGCGGGGGGGAGACCCAGTACTTC
j_gene: TRBJ2-5
v_gene: TRBV10-3
abundance: once
d_gene: TRBD2

CDR3aa: CASSQRQGTGELFF
CDR3nt: TGTGCCAGCAGCCAGAGACAGGGGACCGGGGAGCTGTTTTTT
j_gene: TRBJ2-2
v_gene: TRBV2
abundance: .
d_gene: TRBD1

CDR3aa: CASSPGDRGLTDTQYF
CDR3nt: TGTGCCAGCTCACCAGGGGACAGGGGGCTAACAGATACGCAGTATTTT
j_gene: TRBJ2-3
v_gene: TRBV18
abundance: once
d_gene: TRBD1

CDR3aa: CASSLVGTAHEQYF
CDR3nt: TGTGCCAGCAGCTTAGTTGGGACAGCCCACGAGCAGTACTTC
j_gene: TRBJ2-7
v_gene: TRBV7-8
abundance: .
d_gene: TRBD1

CDR3aa: CASSPREMNTEAFF
CDR3nt: TGTGCCAGCTCACCGAGGGAGATGAACACTGAAGCTTTCTTT
j_gene: TRBJ1-1
v_gene: TRBV18
abundance: .
d_gene: .

CDR3aa: CASTGEAGWVAGELFF
CDR3nt: TGTGCCAGCACCGGGGAGGCAGGGTGGGTCGCCGGGGAGCTGTTTTTT
j_gene: TRBJ2-2
v_gene: TRBV9
abundance: .
d_gene: .

CDR3aa: CASSQGGGPRTGELFF
CDR3nt: TGTGCCAGCAGCCAAGGAGGAGGCCCGAGGACCGGGGAGCTGTTTTTT
j_gene: TRBJ2-2
v_gene: TRBV3-1/TRBV3-2
abundance: .
d_gene: .

CDR3aa: CASSRVPTEQPQHF
CDR3nt: TGTGCCAGCAGCCGGGTCCCGACGGAGCAGCCCCAGCATTTT
j_gene: TRBJ1-5
v_gene: TRBV9
abundance: .
d_gene: .

CDR3aa: CASSQDSRTGGGGELFF
CDR3nt: TGTGCCAGCAGCCAAGATTCGAGGACAGGGGGAGGCGGGGAGCTGTTTTTT
j_gene: TRBJ2-2
v_gene: TRBV3-1/TRBV3-2
abundance: .
d_gene: TRBD1

CDR3aa: CSASSGRVSDTQYF
CDR3nt: TGCAGTGCTAGTAGCGGGAGGGTGTCAGATACGCAGTATTTT
j_gene: TRBJ2-3
v_gene: TRBV20-1
abundance: .
d_gene: TRBD2

CDR3aa: CASSLGGTANQPQHF
CDR3nt: TGTGCCAGCAGCTTGGGGGGGACAGCAAATCAGCCCCAGCATTTT
j_gene: TRBJ1-5
v_gene: TRBV5-4
abundance: .
d_gene: TRBD1

CDR3aa: CATWVGDGGYTF
CDR3nt: TGTGCCACCTGGGTCGGGGATGGTGGCTACACCTTC
j_gene: TRBJ1-2
v_gene: TRBV24-1
abundance: .
d_gene: .

CDR3aa: CAWSGTSIPYIQYF
CDR3nt: TGTGCCTGGAGTGGGACTAGTATCCCGTACATTCAGTACTTC
j_gene: TRBJ2-4
v_gene: TRBV30
abundance: .
d_gene: TRBD2

CDR3aa: CASSLPGTVGEQYF
CDR3nt: TGTGCCAGCAGCCTCCCCGGGACAGTGGGCGAGCAGTACTTC
j_gene: TRBJ2-7
v_gene: TRBV7-9
abundance: .
d_gene: TRBD1

CDR3aa: CASKSPAGAADTQYF
CDR3nt: TGTGCCAGCAAAAGCCCAGCGGGAGCGGCAGATACGCAGTATTTT
j_gene: TRBJ2-3
v_gene: TRBV27
abundance: .
d_gene: TRBD2

CDR3aa: CASSVGEAPYEQYF
CDR3nt: TGTGCCAGCAGCGTAGGGGAGGCCCCCTACGAGCAGTACTTC
j_gene: TRBJ2-7
v_gene: TRBV9
abundance: .
d_gene: .

CDR3aa: CSVATRMNTEAFF
CDR3nt: TGCAGCGTTGCAACACGTATGAACACTGAAGCTTTCTTT
j_gene: TRBJ1-1
v_gene: TRBV29-1
abundance: .
d_gene: .

CDR3aa: CASSPPRSSGVGELFF
CDR3nt: TGTGCCAGCTCACCACCGAGGTCTAGCGGTGTCGGGGAGCTGTTTTTT
j_gene: TRBJ2-2
v_gene: TRBV18
abundance: .
d_gene: TRBD2

CDR3aa: CAWSVRGGRVSGANVLTF
CDR3nt: TGTGCCTGGAGTGTACGGGGCGGGAGGGTATCTGGGGCCAACGTCCTGACTTTC
j_gene: TRBJ2-6
v_gene: TRBV30
abundance: once
d_gene: TRBD2

CDR3aa: CASSLAASGSQETQYF
CDR3nt: TGCGCCAGCAGCTTGGCAGCTAGCGGGAGCCAAGAGACCCAGTACTTC
j_gene: TRBJ2-5
v_gene: TRBV5-1
abundance: .
d_gene: TRBD2

CDR3aa: CASSLEFGVGSGSPLHF
CDR3nt: TGTGCCAGCAGCTTGGAGTTCGGGGTGGGTTCTGGTTCACCCCTCCACTTT
j_gene: TRBJ1-6
v_gene: TRBV5-4
abundance: .
d_gene: .

CDR3aa: CASRATSGRGDEQFF
CDR3nt: TGCGCCAGCAGGGCGACTAGCGGGAGGGGCGATGAGCAGTTCTTC
j_gene: TRBJ2-1
v_gene: TRBV5-1
abundance: once
d_gene: TRBD2